These 21 T cell receptor beta chains were sequenced from one sample in a study of T cells in Graves' hyperthyroidism and ophthalmopathy. RNA transcripts yielded amplified TCR beta CDR3 regions. The HTBI set primed first-round TCR CDR3 RT-PCR. TCRdb re-analysed the multiplex PCR reads in MiXCR, keeping a single row per CDR3 protein. The data contain roughly 280,000 distinct CDR3 sequences, over 15% of them seen just once; the ten biggest clones take up roughly 53%. The sample was blood. These receptor sequences come from a woman aged 55-75 years with Graves' ophthalmopathy.

The chain carries TRBV14 and TRBJ1-4, with unresolved D. The length of the CDR3 is 18 residues. Per germline, CDR1 SGHDN and CDR2 FVKESK. Between the trimmed V and J ends, which lost 1 base and 4 bases, there was a span of 19 bases. The CDR3 sequence: CASSQVSGAKLGNEKLFF. The DNA of the CDR3 is TGTGCCAGCAGCCAAGTGTCAGGAGCTAAGTTGGGTAATGAAAAACTGTTTTTT.

J is TRBJ2-5 and V is TRBV5-8; D is tentatively TRBD1 or TRBD2 (5 bases each). Trimming removed 5 bases from V and 6 bases from J, with 11 bases in between. The CDR3 is 12 amino acids. Germline assignment: CDR1 SGHTS and CDR2 YDEGEE. The CDR3, as DNA: TGTGCCAGCAGTGTGGGGACCCAGACCCAGTACTTC. This gives the protein CASSVGTQTQYF.

The V call is TRBV7-9, the J call TRBJ2-3, with 13 bases lining up with TRBD2. Per germline, CDR1 SEHNR and CDR2 FQNEAQ (reference sequence). V gave up 4 bases and J gave up 0 bases; unmatched junction bases: 13. The CDR3 covers 20 residues. Here the CDR3 DNA reads TGTGCCAGCAGCTCCTGGACTAGCGGGGGAACCTTCCGTAGCACAGATACGCAGTATTTT. It is translated as CASSSWTSGGTFRSTDTQYF.

The chain employs TRBV6-5 and TRBJ1-1; D remains unclear. Germline CDR1 reads MNHEY; CDR2 reads SVGAGI. There are 16 residues in the CDR3. V shed 0 bases and J shed 4 bases, with 15 bases lying between them. The CDR3 DNA reads TGTGCCAGCAGTTACTCGTCCTTGAACGGCGGCACTGAAGCTTTCTTT. It yields the protein CASSYSSLNGGTEAFF.

There are many counts of this clonotype. The chain joins TRBV18 to TRBJ1-1; no clear D gene. From germline, CDR1 is KGHSH and CDR2 LQKENI. The CDR3 length is 15 residues. The V end lost 1 base, the J end lost 4 bases, and 13 bases lay between the germline ends. CDR3 bases: TGTGCCAGCTCACCACGAACCCCTTGGAGCACTGAAGCTTTCTTT. The encoded protein is CASSPRTPWSTEAFF.

Many counts were recorded for this clonotype. The junction departs from the called germline gene at one end, perhaps through a read error. The gene calls are TRBV19 and TRBJ1-2, with 11 nucleotides matching TRBD1. The CDR3 extends over 18 amino acids. Germline assignment: CDR1 LNHDA and CDR2 SQIVND (reference sequence). Here the CDR3 DNA reads TGTGCCAGTAGTCGAGTAAGGACAGGGGGCGGATTGAACTCTGGCTACACCTTC. Translated, it gives CASSRVRTGGGLNSGYTF.

The table lists this clonotype with a few counts. The genes are TRBV29-1 and TRBJ1-2; possible D gene TRBD1, 6 bases. In germline, CDR1 is SQVTM, CDR2 ANQGSEA. This CDR3 is built from 13 residues. The germline V and J ends were trimmed by 7 bases and 0 bases, with 12 bases remaining between them. In DNA form, the CDR3 reads TGCAGCGCAGCAGGGGAAGCTAACTATGGCTACACCTTC. As protein: CSAAGEANYGYTF.

This clonotype was counted a few times. This chain uses TRBV5-8 with TRBJ2-1, with 8 bases fitting TRBD1. Trimming at V came to 4 bases and at J to 6 bases, leaving 6 bases not matched to a gene. This CDR3 region has 14 residues. Germline assignment: CDR1 SGHTS and CDR2 YDEGEE. CDR3 bases: TGTGCCAGCAGCCCGACAGGGGCGTCCAATGAGCAGTTCTTC. It is translated as CASSPTGASNEQFF.

The chain employs TRBV5-1 and TRBJ2-7, with 9 bases matching TRBD1. With V trimmed by 2 bases and J by 2 bases, 5 bases remained unmatched. There are 15 residues in the CDR3. Germline V gene data show CDR1 as SGHRS and CDR2 as YFSETQ. The CDR3 protein is CASSFLGTGTYEQYF. The CDR3 DNA follows: TGCGCCAGCAGCTTCCTAGGGACAGGGACCTACGAGCAGTACTTC.

About this clonotype: A single base separates this from a much larger clone, so it may be a read error. Here the CDR3 DNA reads TGTGCCAGCAGTCTGCAGGGGGAGGAGACCCTGTACTTC. This translates into CASSLQGEETLYF. V gene TRBV28 combines with J gene TRBJ2-5; a weak D match, TRBD1 (7 bases). The CDR3 runs to 13 residues. Per germline, CDR1 MDHEN and CDR2 SYDVKM.

This clonotype was observed many times. The V call is TRBV2, the J call TRBJ2-5, with TRBD2 matching 8 bases. This CDR3 is built from 14 residues. Germline values: CDR1 SNHLY, CDR2 FYNNEI. Germline trimming cut 4 bases from V and 5 bases from J; bases unmatched to any gene: 6. The CDR3 coding sequence is TGTGCCAGCAGTGCCTGGACTAGCCGGGAGACCCAGTACTTC. Its translation: CASSAWTSRETQYF.

This clonotype has just a few counts. The chain employs TRBV6-5 and TRBJ2-5; D is unresolved. Germline lookup yields CDR1 MNHEY and CDR2 SVGAGI. V was pared by 0 bases and J by 1 base, with 9 bases between. This CDR3 region has 15 residues. CDR3 in DNA: TGTGCCAGCAGTTACTCGCTGACCACCCAAGAGACCCAGTACTTC. Protein product: CASSYSLTTQETQYF.

CDR3 coding DNA: TGTGCCTGGAGTGAACCGGACAGGGGTAACTATGGCTACACCTTC. Residues: CAWSEPDRGNYGYTF. The chain uses TRBV30 and TRBJ1-2, with 9 bases that match TRBD1. CDR1 is GTSNPN and CDR2 is SVGIG in the germline V gene (reference sequence). The CDR3 runs 15 residues. V lost 1 base, J lost 1 base, and 4 bases stayed unmatched.

This clonotype was seen more than once but under ten times. V is TRBV5-1 and J is TRBJ2-5; no reliable D call. The CDR3 consists of 13 residues. From germline, CDR1 is SGHRS and CDR2 YFSETQ. V was cut by 2 bases and J by 5 bases, with 10 bases left in between. The CDR3 protein is CASSFGVAETQYF. Written as DNA, the CDR3 is TGCGCCAGCAGCTTTGGGGTGGCTGAGACCCAGTACTTC.

The rearrangement joins TRBV24-1 to TRBJ2-1; 12 bases agree with TRBD2. Trimming removed 4 bases from V and 6 bases from J; junction bases left unmatched: 9. The germline gives CDR1 KGHDR, CDR2 SFDVKD. This CDR3 spans 17 amino acids. In DNA form, the CDR3 reads TGTGCCACCAGTGACCTACCGACTAGCGGGAGCATCAATGAGCAGTTCTTC. As protein: CATSDLPTSGSINEQFF.

J is TRBJ2-1 and V is TRBV13; 11 positions agree with TRBD1. The CDR3 contains 15 residues. Germline trimming cut 5 bases from V and 7 bases from J; bases unmatched to any gene: 7. The germline gives CDR1 PRHDT, CDR2 FYEKMQ (reference sequence). As DNA, the CDR3 is TGTGCCAGCAGCCCTCCGGGACAGGGGGATAATGAGCAGTTCTTC. Its protein product is CASSPPGQGDNEQFF.

This clonotype has at least ten counts. J is TRBJ1-1 and V is TRBV4-2; D gene uncertain. V lost 1 base, J lost 3 bases, and 12 bases lay in between. Looked up from germline, CDR1 is LGHNA and CDR2 is YNFKEQ. The CDR3 runs to 15 residues. CDR3: CASSQGGQIYTEAFF. DNA of the CDR3: TGTGCCAGCAGCCAAGGTGGGCAGATATACACTGAAGCTTTCTTT.

In its sample, this clonotype was seen many times. J is TRBJ1-2 and V is TRBV4-3; TRBD1 matches 7 bases. Unmatched junction bases numbered 4, after V lost 0 bases and J lost 0 bases. CDR1 is LGHNA, CDR2 YSLEER, per germline. The length of the CDR3 is 16 residues. CDR3 protein: CASSQDWDSSNYGYTF. CDR3 coding DNA: TGCGCCAGCAGCCAAGATTGGGACAGTTCTAACTATGGCTACACCTTC.

This clonotype was detected only a few times. The rearrangement links TRBV5-1 to TRBJ2-5; D not resolved. Germline CDR1 is SGHRS and CDR2 is YFSETQ. Trimming removed 1 base at V and 1 base at J, with 8 bases between. The CDR3 loop spans 14 amino acids. The CDR3 sequence is CASSLMSAQETQYF. The CDR3 DNA follows: TGCGCCAGCAGCTTGATGTCGGCCCAAGAGACCCAGTACTTC.

The V gene is TRBV6-6, the J gene TRBJ2-1; D perhaps matches TRBD2 (5 bases). Looked up from germline, CDR1 is MNHNY and CDR2 is SVGAGI (reference sequence). The CDR3 covers 16 residues. V lost 0 bases, J lost 3 bases, and 12 bases lay in between. CDR3 sequence: CASSYSPGSVYNEQFF. The CDR3 DNA reads TGTGCCAGCAGTTACTCGCCGGGATCGGTCTACAATGAGCAGTTCTTC.

This clonotype was counted ten times or more. The chain is built from TRBV28 and TRBJ2-3; 10 bases are shared with TRBD1. The CDR3 runs to 15 residues. V shed 7 bases and J 3 bases; nucleotides not matched to a gene: 7. Germline loops: CDR1 MDHEN, CDR2 SYDVKM. The CDR3 DNA reads as TGTGCCAGCACGACAGGGGGCGCGGGAACAGATACGCAGTATTTT. The encoded protein is CASTTGGAGTDTQYF.